This T cell receptor beta chain was sequenced during a study of T-cell reconstitution after alpha-beta-depleted transplantation in children. General study results and limits: Day-60 TCRbeta diversity that was high in some patients was derived from surviving recipient T cells and thymic progenitors. Among T cells one year after transplant, newly produced cells accounted for most counts and diversity. The origin of alpha-beta T cells about two months after transplant was reportedly several hundred expanded graft clones.

This clonotype was counted only a few times. As yet, its antigen is unknown. TCRbeta library preparation incorporated unique molecular identifiers. TCRdb itself ran the PCR reads through MiXCR, one entry per CDR3 protein. The repertoire holds fewer than 1 million distinct CDR3 sequences, with roughly 15% as singletons. This CDR3 spans 16 amino acids. V trimming: 4 bases; J trimming: 2 bases; junction bases outside the gene matches: 11. Germline CDR1 SGHRS, CDR2 YFSETQ. The sample here was PBMCs, mostly from graft donor cells, taken 360 days after TCRalphabeta/CD19-depleted stem cell transplant. The V call is TRBV5-1, the J call TRBJ2-7; 8 nucleotides line up with TRBD2. This receptor was taken from a male patient between 10 and 17 years old who had a stem cell transplant for acute lymphoblastic leukemia, so the T cells may come from the graft donor. The CDR3 region is CASSARLARVPYEQYF. The CDR3 bases are TGCGCCAGCAGCGCCCGACTAGCGAGAGTTCCCTACGAGCAGTACTTC.